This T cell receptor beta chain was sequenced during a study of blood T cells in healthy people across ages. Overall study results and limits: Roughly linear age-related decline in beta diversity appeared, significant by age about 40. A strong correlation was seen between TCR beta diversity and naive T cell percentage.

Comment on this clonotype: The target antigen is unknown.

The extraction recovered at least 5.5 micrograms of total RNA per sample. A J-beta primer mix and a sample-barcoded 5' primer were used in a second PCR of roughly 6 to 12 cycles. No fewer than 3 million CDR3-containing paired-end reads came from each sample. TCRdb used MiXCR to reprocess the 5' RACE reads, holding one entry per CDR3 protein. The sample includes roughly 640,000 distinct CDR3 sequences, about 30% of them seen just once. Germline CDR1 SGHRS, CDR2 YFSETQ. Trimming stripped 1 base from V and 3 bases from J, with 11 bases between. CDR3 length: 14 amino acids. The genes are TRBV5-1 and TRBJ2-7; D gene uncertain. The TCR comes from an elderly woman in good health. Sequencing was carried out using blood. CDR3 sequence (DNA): TGCGCCAGCAGCTTGAAAGGATTCAACTACGAGCAGTACTTC. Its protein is CASSLKGFNYEQYF.